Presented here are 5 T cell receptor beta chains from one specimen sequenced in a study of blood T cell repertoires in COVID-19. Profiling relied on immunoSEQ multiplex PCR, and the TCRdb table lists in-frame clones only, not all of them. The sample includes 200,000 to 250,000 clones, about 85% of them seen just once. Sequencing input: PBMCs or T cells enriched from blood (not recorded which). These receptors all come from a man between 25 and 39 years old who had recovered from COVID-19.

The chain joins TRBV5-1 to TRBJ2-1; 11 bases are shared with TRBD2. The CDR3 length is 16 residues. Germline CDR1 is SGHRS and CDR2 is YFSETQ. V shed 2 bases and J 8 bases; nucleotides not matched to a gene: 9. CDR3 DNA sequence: TGCGCCAGCAGCTTCACTAGCGGGAGCGTTATGGATGAGCAGTTCTTC. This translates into CASSFTSGSVMDEQFF.

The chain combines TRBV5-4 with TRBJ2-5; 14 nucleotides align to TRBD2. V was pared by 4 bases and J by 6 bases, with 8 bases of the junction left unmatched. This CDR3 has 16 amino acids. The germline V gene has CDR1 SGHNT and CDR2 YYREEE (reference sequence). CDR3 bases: TGTGCCAGCAGCGGACTAGCGGGAGGAGGAATAAAGACCCAGTACTTC. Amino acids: CASSGLAGGGIKTQYF. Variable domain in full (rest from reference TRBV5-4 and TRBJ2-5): ETGVTQSPTHLIKTRGQQVTLRCSSQSGHNTVSWYQQALGQGPQFIFQYYREEENGRGNFPPRFSGLQFPNYSSELNVNALELDDSALYLCASSGLAGGGIKTQYFGPGTRLLVL.

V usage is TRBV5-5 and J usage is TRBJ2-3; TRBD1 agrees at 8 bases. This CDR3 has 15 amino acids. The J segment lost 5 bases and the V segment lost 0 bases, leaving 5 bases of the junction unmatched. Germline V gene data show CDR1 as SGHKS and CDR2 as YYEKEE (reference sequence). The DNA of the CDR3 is TGTGCCAGCAGCTTGGAAGGACAGGGACTAGATACGCAGTATTTT. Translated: CASSLEGQGLDTQYF.

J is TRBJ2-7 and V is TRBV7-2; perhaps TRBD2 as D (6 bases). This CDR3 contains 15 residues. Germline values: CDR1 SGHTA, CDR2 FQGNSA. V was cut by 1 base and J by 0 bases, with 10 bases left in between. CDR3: CASSLVPGLSYEQYF. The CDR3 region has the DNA TGTGCCAGCAGCTTAGTTCCGGGACTCTCCTACGAGCAGTACTTC.

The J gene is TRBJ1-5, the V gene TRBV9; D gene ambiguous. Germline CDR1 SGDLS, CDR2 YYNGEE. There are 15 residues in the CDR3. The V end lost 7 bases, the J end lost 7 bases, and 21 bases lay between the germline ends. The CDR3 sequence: CASARLPLREQPQHF. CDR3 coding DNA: TGTGCCAGCGCCCGACTCCCGCTAAGGGAGCAGCCCCAGCATTTT.